The clone carrying this T cell receptor beta chain has just a few counts. What it recognizes is unknown. The data are from a study of T cells in Graves' hyperthyroidism and ophthalmopathy. Study outcomes and limitations: Stable hyperthyroidism and ophthalmopathy were separated using 13 V-J signatures. Model predictions of ophthalmopathy came a median approximately 6 months before onset.

There were TCR beta CDR3 regions amplified from RNA transcripts. Using the HTBI primer set, a first-round RT-PCR was run on the TCR CDR3. TCRdb reprocessed the multiplex PCR reads with MiXCR, giving one entry per CDR3 protein. The sample holds a few hundred thousand distinct CDR3 sequences, 40% to 55% seen once. The sequence came from a young woman with Graves' hyperthyroidism. The sample consisted of peripheral blood or thyroid tissue (not recorded which).

CDR3 residues: CASSLLGTGLYQETQYF. CDR3 in DNA: TGTGCCAGCAGCTTATTAGGGACAGGGTTATACCAAGAGACCCAGTACTTC. The genes are TRBV13 and TRBJ2-5, with 9 bases matching TRBD1. This CDR3 is 17 amino acids long. Germline values: CDR1 PRHDT, CDR2 FYEKMQ (reference sequence). The ends lost 2 bases at V and 0 bases at J; junction bases unmatched: 7.